These 27 T cell receptor beta chains originate from one sample sequenced in a study of blood T cell repertoires in COVID-19. Measured with immunoSEQ multiplex PCR; TCRdb has only the in-frame clones, and not every one. There are about 220,000 clones in the sample; 82% occur only once, and approximately 3.1% lies in the top ten. Material for sequencing was PBMCs or T cells enriched from blood (not recorded which). These receptors were obtained from a woman aged 55-70 years who had recovered from COVID-19.

V is TRBV2 and J is TRBJ1-3; the D is unclear. Germline V lookup: CDR1 SNHLY, CDR2 FYNNEI. The CDR3 runs to 14 residues. V was trimmed by 5 bases and J by 2 bases, leaving 10 bases between them. The CDR3 DNA sequence: TGTGCCAGCAGTCGAACCGGTACTGGAAACACCATATATTTT. This encodes CASSRTGTGNTIYF. Variable domain in full (rest from reference TRBV2 and TRBJ1-3): EPEVTQTPSHQVTQMGQEVILRCVPISNHLYFYWYRQILGQKVEFLVSFYNNEISEKSEIFDDQFSVERPDGSNFTLKIRSTKLEDSAMYFCASSRTGTGNTIYFGEGSWLTVV.

The J gene is TRBJ1-1, the V gene TRBV20-1; maybe TRBD1 (5 bases). The CDR3 is made up of 16 amino acids. CDR1 is DFQATT and CDR2 is SNEGSKA in the germline V gene (reference sequence). The V end was cut by 3 bases, the J end by 11 bases, with 28 bases between. CDR3 bases: TGCAGTGCTAGTGGTGGGGCGGAAGTCACCCCCCATGGGGCTTTCTTT. It specifies CSASGGAEVTPHGAFF.

The chain joins TRBV7-9 to TRBJ1-4; 7 nucleotides align to TRBD1. This CDR3 contains 16 residues. Unmatched junction bases numbered 12, after V lost 5 bases and J lost 6 bases. Germline V gene lookup returns CDR1 SEHNR and CDR2 FQNEAQ (reference sequence). Here the CDR3 reads CASSTTTGLVDEKLFF. The CDR3 bases are TGTGCCAGCAGCACAACGACAGGGCTTGTGGATGAAAAACTGTTTTTT.

This chain uses TRBV5-4 with TRBJ1-3; D may be TRBD1 (6 bases). V lost 4 bases and J 8 bases, leaving 22 bases between the germline ends. Germline V lookup: CDR1 SGHNT, CDR2 YYREEE (reference sequence). The CDR3 has 16 residues. The CDR3 is CASSTYRGGAGDTIYF. The CDR3 DNA sequence: TGTGCCAGCAGCACCTACCGGGGGGGCGCGGGTGACACCATATATTTT.

The CDR3 sequence is CASSEAGTDPYGYTF. The CDR3 nucleotides read TGTGCCAGCAGTGAAGCCGGGACAGACCCCTATGGCTACACCTTC. The chain is built from TRBV25-1 and TRBJ1-2; 7 bases are shared with TRBD1. The V gene end was trimmed by 2 bases and the J gene end by 4 bases; junction bases not matched to a gene: 7. Germline CDR1 and CDR2: MGHDK and SYGVNS. This CDR3 has 15 amino acids.

This chain connects TRBV9 to TRBJ1-1; 7 bases fit TRBD1. Germline V gene data show CDR1 as SGDLS and CDR2 as YYNGEE. After removal of 4 bases from V and 1 base from J, the junction contained 13 bases not matched to a gene. The CDR3 has 17 amino acids. The CDR3 loop reads CASSSTGGTGANTEAFF. DNA of the CDR3: TGTGCCAGCAGCTCCACCGGAGGAACAGGGGCGAACACTGAAGCTTTCTTT.

The gene calls are TRBV19 and TRBJ2-1; D possibly corresponds to TRBD2 (6 bases). Trimming stripped 11 bases from V and 0 bases from J, with 11 bases between. The CDR3 length is 13 residues. The germline V gene has CDR1 LNHDA and CDR2 SQIVND (reference sequence). CDR3 sequence: CASAGSSYNEQFF. The CDR3 nucleotides read TGTGCCTCCGCGGGGAGCTCCTACAATGAGCAGTTCTTC.

The chain recombines TRBV10-2 with TRBJ2-7; 14 bases align to TRBD2. V shed 8 bases and J 3 bases; nucleotides not matched to a gene: 6. The CDR3 consists of 15 residues. Germline V gives CDR1 WSHSY, CDR2 SAAADI. CDR3 nucleotide sequence: TGCGCCAGCGGGACTAGCGGGAGACGGCTCTACGAGCAGTACTTC. It encodes CASGTSGRRLYEQYF.

This chain connects TRBV7-9 to TRBJ1-6; D gene ambiguous. The CDR3 runs to 16 residues. With 5 bases removed from V and 6 bases from J, the gap between germline ends came to 17 bases. The germline gives CDR1 SEHNR, CDR2 FQNEAQ (reference sequence). The CDR3 nucleotides are TGTGCCAGCAGCCCTCGATTAGCGGGCTTTAATTCACCCCTCCACTTT. Translated, it gives CASSPRLAGFNSPLHF.

The J gene is TRBJ2-1, the V gene TRBV5-1, with D maybe TRBD1 (8 bases). Trimming removed 4 bases at V and 4 bases at J, with 15 bases between. This CDR3 has 15 amino acids. Per the germline V gene, CDR1 is SGHRS and CDR2 is YFSETQ. In DNA form, the CDR3 reads TGCGCCAGCAGCAAAACAGGGGGAGGGTACAATGAGCAGTTCTTC. Translating gives CASSKTGGGYNEQFF.

Concerning this clone itself: This specimen includes other DNA sequences encoding the same CDR3. The chain links TRBV6-5 to TRBJ1-5; 7 bases are a match to TRBD1. The CDR3 loop spans 14 amino acids. Germline trimming cut 5 bases from V and 5 bases from J; bases unmatched to any gene: 6. Per germline, CDR1 MNHEY and CDR2 SVGAGI. CDR3 nucleotide sequence: TGTGCCAGCAGTCACAGACAGGGTGATCAGCCCCAGCATTTT. It codes for CASSHRQGDQPQHF.

The chain couples TRBV19 to TRBJ1-2; a weak D match, TRBD1 (5 bases). V was pared by 3 bases and J by 7 bases, with 21 bases between. Germline V gene sequence: CDR1 LNHDA, CDR2 SQIVND (reference sequence). The CDR3 has 16 residues. In DNA form, the CDR3 reads TGTGCCAGTAGTATTGTCCCCGCGGGACGTCAATCTGGCTACACCTTC. It is translated as CASSIVPAGRQSGYTF. Full variable domain (missing parts from reference TRBV19 and TRBJ1-2): DGGITQSPKYLFRKEGQNVTLSCEQNLNHDAMYWYRQDPGQGLRLIYYSQIVNDFQKGDIAEGYSVSREKKESFPLTVTSAQKNPTAFYLCASSIVPAGRQSGYTFGSGTRLTVV.

This clone was recorded only once. V gene TRBV15 combines with J gene TRBJ2-1; the D gene is possibly TRBD2 (6 bases). Germline V gene sequence: CDR1 LNHNV, CDR2 YYDKDF (reference sequence). V was clipped by 5 bases and J by 0 bases, with 11 bases between them. CDR3 size: 15 residues. CDR3 DNA sequence: TGTGCCACCAGCGTGGACTACAGCTCCTACAATGAGCAGTTCTTC. Residues: CATSVDYSSYNEQFF.

The CDR3 reads CASSLIGDRGTQYF. DNA of the CDR3: TGTGCCAGCAGCTTAATTGGAGACAGGGGGACCCAGTACTTC. The chain is built from TRBV7-3 and TRBJ2-5, with 8 bases lining up with TRBD1. The CDR3 loop spans 14 amino acids. With V trimmed by 1 base and J by 7 bases, 5 bases remained unmatched. The V gene's germline CDR1 is SGHTA and CDR2 FQGTGA.

The V call is TRBV5-1, the J call TRBJ2-7; 10 bases are a match to TRBD2. The V gene's germline CDR1 is SGHRS and CDR2 YFSETQ. Germline trimming cut 0 bases from V and 3 bases from J; bases unmatched to any gene: 9. The CDR3 consists of 17 residues. CDR3 DNA: TGCGCCAGCAGCTTGGTGCCTAGCGGGGGCCTCGACTACGAGCAGTACTTC. It codes for CASSLVPSGGLDYEQYF.

The J gene is TRBJ1-3, the V gene TRBV25-1; the D gene is possibly TRBD1 (5 bases). With 3 bases removed from V and 0 bases from J, the gap between germline ends came to 15 bases. The CDR3 totals 17 residues. CDR1 is MGHDK, CDR2 SYGVNS, per germline. The CDR3 bases are TGTGCCAGCAGTGATCCACGGGGGGGGACCTCTGGAAACACCATATATTTT. It encodes CASSDPRGGTSGNTIYF.

The chain has TRBV9 and TRBJ2-3; TRBD1 agrees at 8 bases. The CDR3 length is 17 residues. The V and J ends lost 4 bases and 4 bases, in that order; junction bases with no gene match: 14. Germline CDR1 and CDR2: SGDLS and YYNGEE. CDR3 amino acids: CASSPRTGPSLADTQYF. Here the CDR3 DNA reads TGTGCCAGCAGCCCCCGGACAGGGCCTAGTCTCGCAGATACGCAGTATTTT. Drawing the rest from reference TRBV9 and TRBJ2-3, the complete variable domain is DSGVTQTPKHLITATGQRVTLRCSPRSGDLSVYWYQQSLDQGLQFLIQYYNGEERAKGNILERFSAQQFPDLHSELNLSSLELGDSALYFCASSPRTGPSLADTQYFGPGTRLTVL.

This clone appeared once. The J gene is TRBJ2-1, the V gene TRBV5-8; the D gene is possibly TRBD2 (5 bases). This CDR3 has 14 residues. The germline V and J ends were trimmed by 4 bases and 0 bases, with 8 bases remaining between them. CDR1 SGHTS and CDR2 YDEGEE come from the germline V gene. The CDR3 bases are TGTGCCAGCAGCCCAGGACTCTCCTACAATGAGCAGTTCTTC. It is translated as CASSPGLSYNEQFF.

This clone was seen once. The chain links TRBV9 to TRBJ2-7, with D tentatively TRBD1 (6 bases). The CDR3 consists of 15 residues. CDR1 SGDLS and CDR2 YYNGEE come from the germline V gene. V lost 0 bases, J lost 1 base, and 11 bases lay in between. The CDR3 is CASSVGGDRSYEQYF. The CDR3 nucleotides are TGTGCCAGCAGCGTAGGAGGCGACAGGTCCTACGAGCAGTACTTC.

The chain links TRBV14 to TRBJ1-5; maybe TRBD1 (6 bases). This CDR3 has 13 amino acids. Germline-derived CDR1 and CDR2 are SGHDN and FVKESK. V lost 5 bases and J 7 bases, leaving 12 bases between the germline ends. The CDR3: CASSTGTKQPQHF. The DNA for the CDR3 is TGTGCCAGCAGCACCGGGACAAAACAGCCCCAGCATTTT. The full variable domain, its missing parts supplied by reference TRBV14 and TRBJ1-5, is EAGVTQFPSHSVIEKGQTVTLRCDPISGHDNLYWYRRVMGKEIKFLLHFVKESKQDESGMPNNRFLAERTGGTYSTLKVQPAELEDSGVYFCASSTGTKQPQHFGDGTRLSIL.

V is TRBV6-4 and J is TRBJ1-4; 7 nucleotides line up with TRBD1. Germline V gene sequence: CDR1 MRHNA, CDR2 SNTAGT. The V gene end was trimmed by 1 base and the J gene end by 9 bases; junction bases not matched to a gene: 14. This CDR3 region has 17 residues. In DNA form, the CDR3 reads TGTGCCAGCAGTGACTTCTACCGCGACAGGGTCCATCAAAAACTGTTTTTT. This encodes CASSDFYRDRVHQKLFF.

This clone was picked up one time. The chain joins TRBV2 to TRBJ2-1; D remains unclear. Trimming removed 3 bases at V and 2 bases at J, with 14 bases between. Germline V gives CDR1 SNHLY, CDR2 FYNNEI. The length of the CDR3 is 16 residues. In DNA form, the CDR3 reads TGTGCCAGCAGTGATGTTTCCCCCAGGCCCTACAATGAGCAGTTCTTC. Protein sequence: CASSDVSPRPYNEQFF.

This sequence joins TRBV18 and TRBJ2-5, with TRBD2 matching over 8 bases. The CDR3 has 14 residues. V lost 3 bases to trimming and J lost 5 bases; unmatched junction nucleotides: 5. Per germline, CDR1 KGHSH and CDR2 LQKENI. This CDR3 reads CASSPSGGFETQYF. The CDR3 nucleotides read TGTGCCAGCTCACCCAGCGGGGGTTTTGAGACCCAGTACTTC.

The rearrangement joins TRBV28 to TRBJ1-2; 8 bases align to TRBD1. Trimming took 2 bases from V and 3 from J; bases not matched to a gene: 2. The CDR3 has 14 residues. Per the germline V gene, CDR1 is MDHEN and CDR2 is SYDVKM. The CDR3 DNA follows: TGTGCCAGCAGTTTACAGGGGGCTGACTATGGCTACACCTTC. Translation: CASSLQGADYGYTF.

The chain couples TRBV24-1 to TRBJ2-5; 9 positions agree with TRBD2. V lost 5 bases and J lost 4; bases outside the gene matches: 10. The CDR3 totals 16 residues. Germline assignment: CDR1 KGHDR and CDR2 SFDVKD. The CDR3 sequence is CATSGVGAGGGETQYF. The CDR3 nucleotides are TGTGCCACCAGTGGTGTCGGTGCGGGAGGGGGAGAGACCCAGTACTTC.

The genes are TRBV23-1 and TRBJ2-7; maybe TRBD1 (6 bases). TRBV23-1 is an ORF, and what it does is uncertain. Trimming removed 5 bases from V and 5 bases from J, with 16 bases in between. The CDR3 runs to 14 residues. The CDR3 region is CASSMEQGPHEQYF. The DNA of the CDR3 is TGCGCCAGCAGTATGGAACAGGGTCCCCACGAGCAGTACTTC.

The chain joins TRBV7-3 to TRBJ2-1; 10 nucleotides match TRBD2. Trimming cost V 5 bases and J 9 bases; bases outside gene matches: 13. The CDR3 runs to 16 residues. CDR1 is SGHTA, CDR2 FQGTGA, per germline. The CDR3 DNA follows: TGTGCCAGCAGCGGCCTTAGTAGCGGGGGGTTAACTGAGCAGTTCTTC. Protein: CASSGLSSGGLTEQFF. Variable domain in full (rest from reference TRBV7-3 and TRBJ2-1): GAGVSQTPSNKVTEKGKYVELRCDPISGHTALYWYRQSLGQGPEFLIYFQGTGAADDSGLPNDRFFAVRPEGSVSTLKIQRTERGDSAVYLCASSGLSSGGLTEQFFGPGTRLTVL.